A single sample is the source of the 9 T cell receptor beta chains below, sequenced in a study of OX40 agonist ivuxolimab in advanced cancers. TCRdb's copy holds only in-frame clones and misses some; the assay was immunoSEQ multiplex PCR. The table includes tens of thousands of clones, approximately 86% detected once. The source material was CD4+ or CD8+ T cells sorted from blood, sampled in a trial of the OX40 agonist ivuxolimab. All receptors come from an adult with an advanced solid tumor such as melanoma, head and neck, liver or kidney cancer.

The CDR3 DNA follows: TGTGCCAGCAGTTCGACTAGGGAAGCTGAAGCTTTCTTT. Protein product: CASSSTREAEAFF. The chain is built from TRBV6-5 and TRBJ1-1; D gene unclear. This CDR3 spans 13 amino acids. CDR1 MNHEY and CDR2 SVGAGI come from the germline V gene. Trimming stripped 4 bases from V and 6 bases from J, with 12 bases between.

The J gene is TRBJ2-7, the V gene TRBV6-6, with 8 bases aligning to TRBD1. V lost 7 bases to trimming and J lost 5 bases; unmatched junction nucleotides: 10. Germline values: CDR1 MNHNY, CDR2 SVGAGI (reference sequence). This CDR3 comprises 14 residues. CDR3 sequence (DNA): TGTGCCAGCACTAAGGACAGGGAAGGGCACGAGCAGTACTTC. Protein: CASTKDREGHEQYF.

This chain connects TRBV5-6 to TRBJ1-2; D call uncertain. Trimming cost V 4 bases and J 7 bases, with 17 bases left between them. This CDR3 spans 14 amino acids. Germline CDR1 reads SGHDT; CDR2 reads YYEEEE. Here the CDR3 reads CASSPQRVNSGYTF. For the CDR3, the DNA is TGTGCCAGCAGCCCACAACGGGTGAATTCTGGCTACACCTTC.

V is TRBV6-1 and J is TRBJ1-2; no reliable D call. The CDR3 contains 14 residues. With 0 bases removed from V and 7 bases from J, the gap between germline ends came to 12 bases. CDR1 is MNHNS and CDR2 is SASEGT in the germline V gene. This CDR3 reads CASSEALPAIGYTF. In nucleotides, the CDR3 is TGTGCCAGCAGTGAAGCGCTGCCGGCCATTGGCTACACCTTC.

The chain's CDR3 is CASSRGETQYF. The CDR3 region has the DNA TGCGCCAGCAGCCGAGGGGAGACCCAGTACTTC. This chain uses TRBV4-3 with TRBJ2-5; D is perhaps TRBD2 (5 bases). This CDR3 spans 11 amino acids. CDR1 LGHNA and CDR2 YSLEER come from the germline V gene. The V end was cut by 4 bases, the J end by 5 bases, with 5 bases between.

The rearrangement links TRBV29-1 to TRBJ2-1; 7 bases line up with TRBD2. The germline V gene encodes CDR1 SQVTM and CDR2 ANQGSEA. The trim removed 2 bases at V and 3 bases at J, leaving 4 bases unmatched. The CDR3 runs 14 residues. CDR3 amino acids: CSVELIAGYNEQFF. The CDR3 bases are TGCAGCGTTGAACTGATAGCGGGCTACAATGAGCAGTTCTTC.

The chain links TRBV7-2 to TRBJ2-7; a possible D gene is TRBD2 (5 bases). Per germline, CDR1 SGHTA and CDR2 FQGNSA. V lost 6 bases and J lost 0, with 9 bases in between. The CDR3 runs to 13 residues. The CDR3 loop is CASSSRVSYEQYF. CDR3 in DNA: TGTGCCAGCAGTTCGCGGGTCTCCTACGAGCAGTACTTC.

This clone rates as medium-sized. The V gene is TRBV5-1, the J gene TRBJ2-3; 10 nucleotides agree with TRBD2. The CDR3 has 16 residues. V shed 0 bases, J shed 4 bases, and the junction held 5 bases outside the gene matches. Germline V lookup: CDR1 SGHRS, CDR2 YFSETQ. CDR3 amino acids: CASSLAAAGGADTQYF. The CDR3 DNA reads as TGCGCCAGCAGCTTGGCCGCAGCGGGAGGGGCAGATACGCAGTATTTT.

V usage is TRBV7-9 and J usage is TRBJ1-2; the D gene is possibly TRBD1 (5 bases). V lost 1 base to trimming and J lost 2 bases, with 17 bases between them. Looked up from germline, CDR1 is SEHNR and CDR2 is FQNEAQ (reference sequence). The CDR3 covers 17 residues. The CDR3 loop is CASSLVRTSGDNYGYTF. CDR3 DNA sequence: TGTGCCAGCAGCTTAGTTCGGACGTCCGGGGACAACTATGGCTACACCTTC.